Following are 32 T cell receptor beta chains from one sample sequenced in a study of blood T cell repertoires in COVID-19. Assay used: immunoSEQ multiplex PCR; TCRdb lists only in-frame clones, some missing. Of 200,000 to 250,000 clones listed, around 80% are singletons. Sequences were obtained from peripheral blood. These receptors were obtained from a human donor in a cohort sampled during active COVID-19.

The genes are TRBV5-1 and TRBJ2-5; TRBD2 aligns across 10 bases. Germline assignment: CDR1 SGHRS and CDR2 YFSETQ. Unmatched junction bases numbered 4, after V lost 0 bases and J lost 5 bases. This CDR3 contains 15 residues. CDR3 amino acids: CASSLGTSGRETQYF. Here the CDR3 DNA reads TGCGCCAGCAGCTTGGGGACTAGCGGCAGGGAGACCCAGTACTTC.

This chain connects TRBV7-2 to TRBJ2-7, with D maybe TRBD1 (6 bases). This CDR3 is built from 12 residues. From germline, CDR1 is SGHTA and CDR2 FQGNSA. V lost 3 bases and J 6 bases, leaving 9 bases between the germline ends. CDR3 amino acids: CASSLTGPEQYF. The CDR3 DNA sequence: TGTGCCAGCAGCTTGACAGGACCCGAGCAGTACTTC.

The CDR3: CASSIESGELVEQFF. In DNA, the CDR3 is TGTGCCAGTAGTATAGAGAGCGGGGAGTTGGTAGAGCAGTTCTTC. V is TRBV19 and J is TRBJ2-1; 7 bases align to TRBD2. Germline CDR1 LNHDA, CDR2 SQIVND (reference sequence). V lost 0 bases and J lost 10; bases outside the gene matches: 9. The length of the CDR3 is 15 residues.

The genes are TRBV29-1 and TRBJ2-1; weak D call: TRBD2 (5 bases). CDR1 and CDR2 from the germline V gene are SQVTM and ANQGSEA. The CDR3 loop spans 12 amino acids. V lost 2 bases, J lost 6 bases, and 8 bases lay in between. CDR3 in amino acids: CSVESAGNEQFF. Written as DNA, the CDR3 is TGCAGCGTTGAATCTGCGGGCAATGAGCAGTTCTTC.

V and J are TRBV27 and TRBJ2-1; 14 bases map to TRBD2. V gave up 1 base and J gave up 6 bases; unmatched junction bases: 5. The V gene's germline CDR1 is MNHEY and CDR2 SMNVEV (reference sequence). CDR3 size: 17 residues. The CDR3 sequence: CASSLWSGLAGVNEQFF. The CDR3 DNA reads TGTGCCAGCAGTTTATGGTCGGGACTAGCGGGAGTCAATGAGCAGTTCTTC.

The genes are TRBV7-3 and TRBJ2-3, with D hard to call. The CDR3 is made up of 13 amino acids. V was clipped by 4 bases and J by 3 bases, with 8 bases between them. Per the germline V gene, CDR1 is SGHTA and CDR2 is FQGTGA. The CDR3 DNA reads TGTGCCAGCAGCTCCTTTCCGACAGATACGCAGTATTTT. It encodes CASSSFPTDTQYF.

The V and J genes are TRBV3-1 (or the pseudogene TRBV3-2) and TRBJ1-3; no definite D call. The CDR3 covers 15 residues. The V end was cut by 0 bases, the J end by 2 bases, with 8 bases between. Per germline, CDR1 LGHDT and CDR2 YNNKEL (reference sequence). The CDR3 bases are TGTGCCAGCAGCCAAGATACTACACCTGGAAACACCATATATTTT. It yields the protein CASSQDTTPGNTIYF.

The rearrangement joins TRBV28 to TRBJ2-2; D might be TRBD2 (5 bases). Trimming left V 7 bases short and J 4 bases short, with 10 bases between. Germline CDR1 MDHEN, CDR2 SYDVKM. The CDR3 totals 13 residues. CDR3: CASTGSVTGELFF. The CDR3 DNA follows: TGTGCCAGCACGGGGTCCGTCACCGGGGAGCTGTTTTTT.

The chain carries TRBV24-1 and TRBJ2-6, with a weak D call TRBD1 (6 bases). The CDR3 covers 16 residues. Trimming pared 5 bases from V and 2 bases from J, leaving 12 bases between. Germline V gives CDR1 KGHDR, CDR2 SFDVKD. In DNA, the CDR3 is TGTGCCACCAGTGCCCCAGGGGTTACTGGGGCCAACGTCCTGACTTTC. Translated, it gives CATSAPGVTGANVLTF.

V is TRBV3-1 (or the pseudogene TRBV3-2) and J is TRBJ1-1; no firm D call. V was pared by 0 bases and J by 5 bases, with 13 bases between. The CDR3 sequence is 15 residues long. CDR1 LGHDT and CDR2 YNNKEL come from the germline V gene (reference sequence). The CDR3 nucleotides read TGTGCCAGCAGCCAAGATGGAGGAGGGAGAACTGAAGCTTTCTTT. Its translation is CASSQDGGGRTEAFF.

This sequence joins TRBV11-2 and TRBJ1-1, with 9 bases lining up with TRBD1. The trim removed 5 bases at V and 6 bases at J, leaving 7 bases unmatched. This CDR3 has 14 residues. CDR1 and CDR2 from the germline V gene are SGHAT and FQNNGV. CDR3 protein: CASSSRTGAPEAFF. The CDR3 bases are TGTGCCAGCAGCAGCAGGACAGGGGCTCCTGAAGCTTTCTTT.

This chain uses TRBV6-1 with TRBJ2-2; tentative D call: TRBD2 (6 bases). The V and J ends lost 3 bases and 3 bases respectively, with 8 bases between them. The CDR3 has 14 residues. The V gene's germline CDR1 is MNHNS and CDR2 SASEGT. The CDR3 DNA sequence: TGTGCCAGCAGTGAGGGGGGTGACACCGGGGAGCTGTTTTTT. Encoded protein: CASSEGGDTGELFF.

J is TRBJ2-5 and V is TRBV24-1, with TRBD2 identical over 13 bases. The junction had 5 bases not matched to a gene; V was cut back by 4 bases and J by 4 bases. The length of the CDR3 is 16 residues. The germline CDR1 and CDR2 sequences are KGHDR and SFDVKD. CDR3: CATSDVGLAGVETQYF. In nucleotides, the CDR3 is TGTGCCACCAGTGACGTCGGACTAGCGGGAGTAGAGACCCAGTACTTC.

The rearrangement links TRBV28 to TRBJ2-7; TRBD1 is a possible D gene (6 bases). Germline-derived CDR1 and CDR2 are MDHEN and SYDVKM. V was clipped by 8 bases and J by 1 base, with 15 bases between them. There are 14 residues in the CDR3. The CDR3 spells CASRGQSLSYEQYF. The CDR3 nucleotides are TGTGCCAGCCGTGGACAGTCGCTTTCCTACGAGCAGTACTTC. The full variable domain, its missing parts supplied by reference TRBV28 and TRBJ2-7, is DVKVTQSSRYLVKRTGEKVFLECVQDMDHENMFWYRQDPGLGLRLIYFSYDVKMKEKGDIPEGYSVSREKKERFSLILESASTNQTSMYLCASRGQSLSYEQYFGPGTRLTVT.

This clone was seen a few times. This chain uses TRBV4-2 with TRBJ2-5, with D uncertain. Germline V CDR1 and CDR2: LGHNA, YNFKEQ. The CDR3 contains 14 residues. Trimming shortened V by 0 bases and J by 0 bases, and 5 bases separated the two germline ends. CDR3 in amino acids: CASSQDPYQETQYF. The CDR3 nucleotides are TGTGCCAGCAGCCAAGACCCCTACCAAGAGACCCAGTACTTC.

The chain links TRBV4-2 to TRBJ2-2; D might be TRBD1 (5 bases). The V end was cut by 0 bases, the J end by 1 base, with 12 bases between. Germline-derived CDR1 and CDR2 are LGHNA and YNFKEQ. CDR3 size: 17 residues. CDR3 in amino acids: CASSQDPYRQNTGELFF. CDR3 in DNA: TGTGCCAGCAGCCAAGATCCTTACAGGCAGAACACCGGGGAGCTGTTTTTT.

V usage is TRBV6-4 and J usage is TRBJ1-2, with unresolved D. V lost 3 bases to trimming and J lost 4 bases, with 6 bases between them. The CDR3 has 12 residues. Germline V CDR1 and CDR2: MRHNA, SNTAGT. The CDR3 is CASSEVGYGYTF. The CDR3 nucleotides are TGTGCCAGCAGTGAGGTCGGCTATGGCTACACCTTC.

This sequence joins TRBV28 and TRBJ2-6; 9 bases match TRBD2. V lost 5 bases, J lost 0 bases, and 2 bases stayed unmatched. CDR3 length equals 16 residues. Per germline, CDR1 MDHEN and CDR2 SYDVKM. The CDR3 loop is CASSGAGGSGANVLTF. DNA of the CDR3: TGTGCCAGCAGTGGAGCGGGGGGCTCTGGGGCCAACGTCCTGACTTTC.

The V gene is TRBV3-1 (or the pseudogene TRBV3-2), the J gene TRBJ2-3, with 9 nucleotides matching TRBD2. V dropped 4 bases and J dropped 4; count of bases not matched to a gene: 18. This CDR3 spans 19 amino acids. Germline CDR1 reads LGHDT; CDR2 reads YNNKEL (reference sequence). The CDR3 sequence is CASSPGLGAGGPWADTQYF. For the CDR3, the DNA is TGTGCCAGCAGCCCCGGGTTAGGAGCGGGGGGCCCATGGGCAGATACGCAGTATTTT.

This clone came up a few times. The gene calls are TRBV19 and TRBJ1-4; D possibly corresponds to TRBD1 (6 bases). CDR3 length equals 16 residues. V dropped 3 bases and J dropped 7 bases, with 18 bases sitting between them. CDR1 and CDR2 from the germline V gene are LNHDA and SQIVND (reference sequence). In nucleotides, the CDR3 is TGTGCCAGTAGTATCCCTCGTCATAGGGGGGGTGAAAAACTGTTTTTT. It codes for CASSIPRHRGGEKLFF.

The chain uses TRBV4-3 and TRBJ1-2; D is possibly TRBD1 (6 bases). V shed 4 bases and J shed 2 bases, with 20 bases lying between them. CDR3 length: 17 residues. Germline V CDR1 and CDR2: LGHNA, YSLEER. This CDR3 is CASSPHRVLIVNYGYTF. CDR3 sequence (DNA): TGCGCCAGCAGCCCACACAGGGTTTTGATTGTGAACTATGGCTACACCTTC.

This chain joins TRBV11-3 and TRBJ1-1; D gene unclear. CDR3 length: 13 amino acids. Germline-derived CDR1 and CDR2 are SGHNT and YENEEA. V lost 5 bases and J 1 base, leaving 8 bases between the germline ends. The CDR3 sequence: CASSREANTEAFF. CDR3 DNA: TGTGCCAGCAGCCGGGAAGCGAACACTGAAGCTTTCTTT.

J is TRBJ2-1 and V is TRBV9, with 11 bases lining up with TRBD1. V shed 0 bases and J 9 bases; nucleotides not matched to a gene: 5. This CDR3 comprises 15 residues. Germline V gene data show CDR1 as SGDLS and CDR2 as YYNGEE. CDR3 region: CASSVVGQGAGEQFF. CDR3 coding DNA: TGTGCCAGCAGCGTAGTCGGACAGGGGGCAGGTGAGCAGTTCTTC.

A few counts support this clone. J is TRBJ2-2 and V is TRBV11-3; 8 bases are a match to TRBD1. The CDR3 sequence is 16 residues long. The germline CDR1 and CDR2 sequences are SGHNT and YENEEA. The ends lost 5 bases at V and 6 bases at J; junction bases unmatched: 11. This CDR3 is CASSPIRGRQAGELFF. Written as DNA, the CDR3 is TGTGCCAGCAGCCCTATCAGGGGGCGACAAGCCGGGGAGCTGTTTTTT.

The chain recombines TRBV3-1 (or the pseudogene TRBV3-2) with TRBJ1-4, with D unresolved. The CDR3 sequence is 14 residues long. The V end was cut by 4 bases, the J end by 5 bases, with 11 bases between. The germline CDR1 and CDR2 sequences are LGHDT and YNNKEL (reference sequence). For the CDR3, the DNA is TGTGCCAGCAGCCCCCCCGCGGGGAATGAAAAACTGTTTTTT. Its protein is CASSPPAGNEKLFF.

This clone was counted between two and nine times. V is TRBV11-2 and J is TRBJ2-7, with D tentatively TRBD1 (5 bases). The CDR3 is made up of 13 amino acids. CDR1 SGHAT and CDR2 FQNNGV come from the germline V gene. Deletions cut 3 bases from V and 2 bases from J, with 8 bases between. CDR3 in DNA: TGTGCCAGCAGCTTCACAGGAACCTACGAGCAGTACTTC. This sequence encodes CASSFTGTYEQYF. The entire variable domain, with the rest obtained from reference TRBV11-2 and TRBJ2-7, is as follows: EAGVAQSPRYKIIEKRQSVAFWCNPISGHATLYWYQQILGQGPKLLIQFQNNGVVDDSQLPKDRFSAERLKGVDSTLKIQPAKLEDSAVYLCASSFTGTYEQYFGPGTRLTVT.

The V call is TRBV4-3, the J call TRBJ2-7, with D hard to call. The V and J ends lost 0 bases and 2 bases respectively, with 5 bases between them. The CDR3 runs 13 residues. Germline V gene lookup returns CDR1 LGHNA and CDR2 YSLEER. As DNA, the CDR3 is TGCGCCAGCAGCCAAGACAGGACCTACGAGCAGTACTTC. It yields the protein CASSQDRTYEQYF.

This chain joins TRBV6-5 and TRBJ1-2; D uncertain. Trimming took 9 bases from V and 6 from J, leaving 17 bases between them. The CDR3 is made up of 13 amino acids. The germline gives CDR1 MNHEY, CDR2 SVGAGI. The CDR3 loop reads CASGVGRYDGYTF. The CDR3 nucleotides read TGTGCCAGTGGGGTCGGGAGATACGATGGCTACACCTTC.

V gene TRBV10-3 combines with J gene TRBJ2-7; 13 nucleotides agree with TRBD2. The trim removed 6 bases at V and 4 bases at J, leaving 6 bases unmatched. CDR3 length: 15 amino acids. Germline-derived CDR1 and CDR2 are ENHRY and SYGVKD. The CDR3: CAISGPGLAGYEQYF. CDR3 nucleotides: TGTGCCATCAGCGGACCGGGACTAGCGGGGTACGAGCAGTACTTC.

The J gene is TRBJ2-7, the V gene TRBV19, with TRBD1 matching over 9 bases. Germline values: CDR1 LNHDA, CDR2 SQIVND (reference sequence). Losses at the gene ends were 6 bases for V and 7 bases for J; bases not matched to a gene: 7. This CDR3 region has 13 residues. The CDR3 loop is CASSRNRGREQYF. The CDR3 nucleotides read TGTGCCAGTAGCAGGAACAGGGGGCGGGAGCAGTACTTC.

This chain links TRBV3-1 (or the pseudogene TRBV3-2) with TRBJ1-6, with 9 positions matching TRBD1. Germline V CDR1 and CDR2: LGHDT, YNNKEL (reference sequence). CDR3 length: 20 residues. Trimming at V came to 3 bases and at J to 5 bases, leaving 17 bases not matched to a gene. Written as DNA, the CDR3 is TGTGCCAGCAGCCAGATCCGCGGGACAGGGCAGGGAGGGCATAATTCACCCCTCCACTTT. It translates to CASSQIRGTGQGGHNSPLHF.

This clone came up a few times. The chain recombines TRBV6-6 with TRBJ2-7, with D maybe TRBD1 (5 bases). Per the germline V gene, CDR1 is MNHNY and CDR2 is SVGAGI (reference sequence). CDR3 length: 16 amino acids. Deletions cut 0 bases from V and 3 bases from J, with 15 bases between. The CDR3 sequence is CASSYSGARWGYEQYF. In DNA, the CDR3 is TGTGCCAGCAGTTACTCAGGGGCTCGATGGGGCTACGAGCAGTACTTC.